The source of this T cell receptor (beta chain) is a study of cytomegalovirus exposure and HLA in healthy donors. Overall study findings and caveats: Most TCR sequences proved rare, with some public TCRs found in many donors. A later analysis by the authors found several of the most significant clusters apparently linked to common viral pathogens.

CDR1 and CDR2 (germline): SGHVS, FQNEAQ. CDR3 size: 15 residues. V was pared by 1 base and J by 0 bases, with 6 bases between. Concerning this clone: Its antigen is still unknown.

PCR involved 60 Vbeta and 13 Jbeta primers. The protocol was immunoSEQ multiplex PCR, while the TCRdb copy is restricted to in-frame clones and leaves out a portion. The sample shows 150,000 to 250,000 clones, approximately 80% of them seen only once. Sequenced sample: PBMCs. The sequence was collected from a boy between 2 and 10 years old in good health and CMV-seronegative. This rearrangement joins TRBV7-8 to TRBJ2-2, with D hard to call. The CDR3 reads CASSLVPANTGELFF. In DNA form, the CDR3 reads TGTGCCAGCAGCTTAGTTCCAGCGAACACCGGGGAGCTGTTTTTT.